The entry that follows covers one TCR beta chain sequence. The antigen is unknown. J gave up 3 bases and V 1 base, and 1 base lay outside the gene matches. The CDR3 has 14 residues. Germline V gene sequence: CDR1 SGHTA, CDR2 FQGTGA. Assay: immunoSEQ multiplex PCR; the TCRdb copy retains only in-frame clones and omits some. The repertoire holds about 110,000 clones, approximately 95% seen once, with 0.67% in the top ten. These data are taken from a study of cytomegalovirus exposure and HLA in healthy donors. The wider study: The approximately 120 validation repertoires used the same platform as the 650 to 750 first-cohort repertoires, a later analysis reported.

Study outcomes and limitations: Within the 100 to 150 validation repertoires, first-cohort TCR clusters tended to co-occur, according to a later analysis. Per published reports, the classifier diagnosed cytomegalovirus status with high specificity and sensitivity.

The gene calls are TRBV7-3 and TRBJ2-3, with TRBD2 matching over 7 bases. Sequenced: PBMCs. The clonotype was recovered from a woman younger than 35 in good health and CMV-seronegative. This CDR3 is CASSLNGGTDTQYF. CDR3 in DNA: TGTGCCAGCAGCTTAAACGGGGGGACAGATACGCAGTATTTT. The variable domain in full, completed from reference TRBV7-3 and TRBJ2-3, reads GAGVSQTPSNKVTEKGKYVELRCDPISGHTALYWYRQSLGQGPEFLIYFQGTGAADDSGLPNDRFFAVRPEGSVSTLKIQRTERGDSAVYLCASSLNGGTDTQYFGPGTRLTVL.